The rows below give T cell receptor beta chains drawn from one sample of a study of blood T cell repertoires in COVID-19. Clones were sequenced by immunoSEQ multiplex PCR, and TCRdb holds only the in-frame ones, with some missing. This sample has roughly 290,000 clones, with 80% to 90% found just once. The specimen sequenced was PBMCs or T cells enriched from blood (not recorded which). These receptors were taken from a woman aged 25 to 39 who had recovered from COVID-19. Each CDR3 is given with its conserved first and last residue. The order of the fields is V gene, D gene, clone size, J gene, CDR3 DNA, CDR3 protein. The D gene is left open where the match is weak. For some rows the clone size is stated as once, few or many, or as a class when expanded; others skip it.

V gene: TRBV28
D gene: TRBD1
clone size: NA
J gene: TRBJ1-2
CDR3 DNA: TGTGCCAGCAGTGGGGACAGGGGGCGCGTCGGTGGCTACACCTTC
CDR3 protein: CASSGDRGRVGGYTF

V gene: TRBV27
D gene: NA
clone size: NA
J gene: TRBJ1-4
CDR3 DNA: TGTGCCAGCAGATATACGGGGAATGAAAAACTGTTTTTT
CDR3 protein: CASRYTGNEKLFF

V gene: TRBV3-1/TRBV3-2
D gene: NA
clone size: NA
J gene: TRBJ2-7
CDR3 DNA: TGTGCCAGCAGCCAAGCGGGAGTTCGCGAGCAGTACTTC
CDR3 protein: CASSQAGVREQYF

V gene: TRBV2
D gene: TRBD1
clone size: once
J gene: TRBJ2-7
CDR3 DNA: TGTGCCAGCAGTGGAAGGGGACAGTCACCTTACGAGCAGTACTTC
CDR3 protein: CASSGRGQSPYEQYF

V gene: TRBV6-5
D gene: NA
clone size: NA
J gene: TRBJ2-1
CDR3 DNA: TGTGCCAGCAGTTACGGTGGGGGCCGCTATGAGCAGTTCTTC
CDR3 protein: CASSYGGGRYEQFF

V gene: TRBV24-1
D gene: NA
clone size: NA
J gene: TRBJ2-5
CDR3 DNA: TGTGCCACCAGTGATAGTCCGTCCGGGGCCCAGTACTTC
CDR3 protein: CATSDSPSGAQYF

V gene: TRBV28
D gene: NA
clone size: NA
J gene: TRBJ1-5
CDR3 DNA: TGTGCCAGCAGTCCTCGAGATTGGGGGCTTGAGCAGCCCCAGCATTTT
CDR3 protein: CASSPRDWGLEQPQHF

V gene: TRBV3-1/TRBV3-2
D gene: NA
clone size: NA
J gene: TRBJ2-3
CDR3 DNA: TGTGCCAGCAGCCAAGAACTTGATACGCAGTATTTT
CDR3 protein: CASSQELDTQYF

V gene: TRBV4-1
D gene: TRBD1
clone size: NA
J gene: TRBJ1-6
CDR3 DNA: TGCGCCAGCAGCCATCCCCGGGGACAGGGTCTCCACTTT
CDR3 protein: CASSHPRGQGLHF

V gene: TRBV2
D gene: TRBD2
clone size: NA
J gene: TRBJ2-7
CDR3 DNA: TGTGCCAGCAGCAAAGCGGGGGGTCCCTACGAGCAGTACTTC
CDR3 protein: CASSKAGGPYEQYF

V gene: TRBV28
D gene: NA
clone size: NA
J gene: TRBJ2-3
CDR3 DNA: TGTGCCAGCAACGATATGGACTACAGACAACTGGACACAGATACGCAGTATTTT
CDR3 protein: CASNDMDYRQLDTDTQYF

V gene: TRBV28
D gene: NA
clone size: NA
J gene: TRBJ1-4
CDR3 DNA: TGTGCCAGCAGTTTTAAAACTCGGGGTGAAAAACTGTTTTTT
CDR3 protein: CASSFKTRGEKLFF

V gene: TRBV18
D gene: TRBD1
clone size: NA
J gene: TRBJ2-2
CDR3 DNA: TGTGCCAGCTCACCCAAACAGGGGACCGAAGGCACCGGGGAGCTGTTTTTT
CDR3 protein: CASSPKQGTEGTGELFF

V gene: TRBV28
D gene: TRBD1
clone size: NA
J gene: TRBJ1-4
CDR3 DNA: TGTGCCAGCAGTTACTCCGAGGGGGCTGGGGAAAAACTGTTTTTT
CDR3 protein: CASSYSEGAGEKLFF

V gene: TRBV30
D gene: TRBD1
clone size: NA
J gene: TRBJ1-1
CDR3 DNA: TGTGCCTGGAGTCCGCTGGACAGGGAGGGGACTGAAGCTTTCTTT
CDR3 protein: CAWSPLDREGTEAFF

V gene: TRBV11-2
D gene: TRBD1
clone size: few
J gene: TRBJ2-1
CDR3 DNA: TGTGCCAGCAGCTTAGAACCCGGGACAGCTAATGAGCAGTTCTTC
CDR3 protein: CASSLEPGTANEQFF

V gene: TRBV14
D gene: TRBD2
clone size: NA
J gene: TRBJ2-7
CDR3 DNA: TGTGCCAGCAGCCACCAACTAGCGACCCTCGAGCAGTACTTC
CDR3 protein: CASSHQLATLEQYF

V gene: TRBV10-3
D gene: TRBD1
clone size: NA
J gene: TRBJ1-2
CDR3 DNA: TGTGCCGCCTCCGGGACAGAGAGCCTTAACTATGGCTACACCTTC
CDR3 protein: CAASGTESLNYGYTF

V gene: TRBV5-1
D gene: TRBD1
clone size: NA
J gene: TRBJ1-1
CDR3 DNA: TGCGCCAGCAGCGCCCGGACAGGAAGAAGTTCAACTGAAGCTTTCTTT
CDR3 protein: CASSARTGRSSTEAFF

V gene: TRBV3-1/TRBV3-2
D gene: NA
clone size: NA
J gene: TRBJ2-7
CDR3 DNA: TGTGCCAGCAGCCAAGAGGTATTAGCGGCCTCCTACGAGCAGTACTTC
CDR3 protein: CASSQEVLAASYEQYF

V gene: TRBV28
D gene: NA
clone size: once
J gene: TRBJ1-5
CDR3 DNA: TGTGCCAGCACGGGGGTTGTCGGTCAGCCCCAGCATTTT
CDR3 protein: CASTGVVGQPQHF

V gene: TRBV28
D gene: NA
clone size: NA
J gene: TRBJ1-6
CDR3 DNA: TGTGCCAGCAGCCACGACACCGCCTCCTATAATTCACCCCTCCACTTT
CDR3 protein: CASSHDTASYNSPLHF

V gene: TRBV5-1
D gene: NA
clone size: NA
J gene: TRBJ1-1
CDR3 DNA: TGCGCCAGCTCAGATAAGAACACTGAAGCTTTCTTT
CDR3 protein: CASSDKNTEAFF

V gene: TRBV7-2
D gene: NA
clone size: NA
J gene: TRBJ2-5
CDR3 DNA: TGTGCCAGCAGCTTACAAAGGGGGTACGGAGAGACCCAGTACTTC
CDR3 protein: CASSLQRGYGETQYF

V gene: TRBV5-6
D gene: TRBD2
clone size: few
J gene: TRBJ2-7
CDR3 DNA: TGTGCCAGCACCCCGGGACTAGCGGGTGTTTATTACGAGCAGTACTTC
CDR3 protein: CASTPGLAGVYYEQYF

V gene: TRBV29-1
D gene: TRBD2
clone size: NA
J gene: TRBJ2-1
CDR3 DNA: TGCAGCGTTCATAGGACTAGCGGGAGGAATGAGCAGTTCTTC
CDR3 protein: CSVHRTSGRNEQFF

V gene: TRBV7-9
D gene: NA
clone size: NA
J gene: TRBJ2-1
CDR3 DNA: TGTGCCAGCAGCTTGGGGGGACCGAGCTCCTACAATGAGCAGTTCTTC
CDR3 protein: CASSLGGPSSYNEQFF